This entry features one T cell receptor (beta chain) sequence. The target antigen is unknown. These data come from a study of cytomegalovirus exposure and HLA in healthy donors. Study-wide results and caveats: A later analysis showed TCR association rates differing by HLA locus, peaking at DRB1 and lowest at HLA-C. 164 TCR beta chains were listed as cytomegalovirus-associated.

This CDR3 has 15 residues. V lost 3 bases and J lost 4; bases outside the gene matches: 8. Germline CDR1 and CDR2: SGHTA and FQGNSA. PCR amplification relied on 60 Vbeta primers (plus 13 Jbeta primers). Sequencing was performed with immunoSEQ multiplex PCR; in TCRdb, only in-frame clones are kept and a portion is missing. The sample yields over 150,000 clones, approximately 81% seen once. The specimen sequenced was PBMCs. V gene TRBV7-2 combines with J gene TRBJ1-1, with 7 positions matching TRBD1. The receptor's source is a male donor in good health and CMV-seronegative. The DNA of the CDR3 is TGTGCCAGCAGCTTCAAGACAGGGACGGGCACTGAAGCTTTCTTT. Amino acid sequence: CASSFKTGTGTEAFF.